This T cell receptor beta chain comes out of a study of blood T cell repertoires in COVID-19. Study context: Sites in the United States, Italy and Spain provided acute and convalescent COVID-19 samples. In each case, the material was cDNA or gDNA derived from T cells, B-cell-depleted T cells, or PBMCs.

As handled by the study authors: Amplified reference gene primers provided the basis for estimating nucleated cell counts. Repertoires were generated with immunoSEQ multiplex PCR, while TCRdb's copy carries only in-frame clones and drops some. V and J calls and clone size are given by that table; D and trimming were obtained from the DNA. Of over 40,000 clones listed, more than 65% are singletons. The receptor was derived from a human donor in a cohort sampled during active COVID-19. Sequences were obtained from peripheral blood.

This CDR3 reads CASSYGRGLYGYTF. CDR3 DNA sequence: TGTGCCAGCAGTTATGGCAGGGGGCTTTATGGCTACACCTTC. The chain is built from TRBV6-2 or TRBV6-3 and TRBJ1-2, with TRBD1 matching over 8 bases. The ends lost 3 bases at V and 5 bases at J; junction bases unmatched: 5. The CDR3 extends over 14 amino acids. CDR1 and CDR2 from the germline V gene are MNHEY and SVGEGT.